This T cell receptor beta chain was obtained from a study of T-cell reconstitution after alpha-beta-depleted transplantation in children. Deletions cut 8 bases from V and 0 bases from J, with 10 bases between. Germline CDR1 reads MNHEY; CDR2 reads SVGEGT. The CDR3 is made up of 14 amino acids. Researchers prepared the TCRbeta library using unique molecular identifiers, the study reports. TCRdb independently ran MiXCR on the PCR reads; one entry per CDR3 protein. The table has some 200,000 distinct CDR3 sequences, more than 12% seen once. V usage is TRBV6-2 or TRBV6-3 and J usage is TRBJ2-2, with D possibly TRBD1 on 6 matching bases. This receptor was identified in a human donor who donated a stem cell graft to a child with acute lymphoblastic leukemia. The material sequenced was PBMCs from the stem cell graft donor, taken from the stem cell graft. CDR3: CASGQGPNTGELFF. The CDR3, as DNA: TGTGCCAGCGGGCAGGGGCCGAACACCGGGGAGCTGTTTTTT.